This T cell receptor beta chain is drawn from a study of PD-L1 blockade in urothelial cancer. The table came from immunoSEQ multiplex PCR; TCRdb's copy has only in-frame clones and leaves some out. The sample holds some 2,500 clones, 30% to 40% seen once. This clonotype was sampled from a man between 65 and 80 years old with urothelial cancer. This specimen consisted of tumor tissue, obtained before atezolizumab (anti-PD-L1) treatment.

The CDR3 DNA sequence: TGTGCCACCAGCAGAGGGGGGGGTAACTATGGCTACACCTTC. Encoded protein: CATSRGGGNYGYTF. The chain is built from TRBV15 and TRBJ1-2, with a possible D match to TRBD1 (5 bases). The V end lost 1 base, the J end lost 1 base, and 7 bases lay between the germline ends. There are 14 residues in the CDR3. Looked up from germline, CDR1 is LNHNV and CDR2 is YYDKDF (reference sequence).